The rows below give T cell receptor beta chains drawn from one sample of a study of cytomegalovirus exposure and HLA in healthy donors. Some clones are missing from TCRdb's copy, which holds only in-frame ones; the method was immunoSEQ multiplex PCR. Of about 160,000 clones in the sample, approximately 87% were seen once. Sequencing was done on a sample of PBMCs. The receptor set was obtained from a woman aged 30 to 39 in good health and CMV-seronegative. Both conserved end residues are part of each CDR3. The order of the fields is J gene, V gene, D gene, clone size, CDR3 length, CDR3 DNA, CDR3 protein. D genes are given only for firm matches. Only some rows state a clone size, as once, few, many or a class for expanded clones.

J: TRBJ2-7; V: TRBV27; D: -; size: once; length: 18; DNA: TGTGCCAGCAGTTTATCGCCGGGGGCACATCCGAGCTCCTACGAGCAGTACTTC; CDR3: CASSLSPGAHPSSYEQYF
J: TRBJ2-1; V: TRBV2; D: TRBD2; size: -; length: 17; DNA: TGTGCCAGCAGTGCAAACCGCGGGGGATGGTCCTACAATGAGCAGTTCTTC; CDR3: CASSANRGGWSYNEQFF
J: TRBJ2-7; V: TRBV7-2; D: -; size: -; length: 12; DNA: TGTGCCAGCAGCTTCGGCCCCTACGAGCAGTACTTC; CDR3: CASSFGPYEQYF
J: TRBJ2-3; V: TRBV12-5; D: -; size: -; length: 18; DNA: TGTGCTAGTGGTTTGGTAAGGACGGGTCAGCAGGAGACAGATACGCAGTATTTT; CDR3: CASGLVRTGQQETDTQYF
J: TRBJ2-1; V: TRBV13; D: TRBD2; size: once; length: 17; DNA: TGTGCCAGCAGCCACGTATCTAGCGGGAGGAGGGACAATGAGCAGTTCTTC; CDR3: CASSHVSSGRRDNEQFF
J: TRBJ1-2; V: TRBV27; D: TRBD1; size: -; length: 15; DNA: TGTGCCAGCAGTTTAATATCAGGACAGGGGTACGGCTACACCTTC; CDR3: CASSLISGQGYGYTF
J: TRBJ2-1; V: TRBV4-2; D: TRBD2; size: -; length: 16; DNA: TGTGCCAGCAGCCCCCCGGGACTAGCGGGAGGAAATGAGCAGTTCTTC; CDR3: CASSPPGLAGGNEQFF
J: TRBJ1-2; V: TRBV10-3; D: TRBD1; size: -; length: 16; DNA: TGTGCCATCAGTGGGGGAAGGACAGGCTCCAGCTATGGCTACACCTTC; CDR3: CAISGGRTGSSYGYTF
J: TRBJ2-7; V: TRBV5-1; D: -; size: -; length: 14; DNA: TGCGCCAGCAGCTTATACAGGGAAGGCTACGAGCAGTACTTC; CDR3: CASSLYREGYEQYF
J: TRBJ2-7; V: TRBV30; D: -; size: -; length: 14; DNA: TGTGCCTGGAGTGTAGGGGGGAGCTCCTACGAGCAGTACTTC; CDR3: CAWSVGGSSYEQYF
J: TRBJ2-1; V: TRBV4-2; D: -; size: -; length: 14; DNA: TGTGCCAGCCGAGTGGGGCGGGGTTTGGATGAGCAGTTCTTC; CDR3: CASRVGRGLDEQFF
J: TRBJ1-4; V: TRBV5-6; D: -; size: few; length: 15; DNA: TGTGCCAGCAGCGCAACAGGGAGAACTAATGAAAAACTGTTTTTT; CDR3: CASSATGRTNEKLFF
J: TRBJ2-1; V: TRBV19; D: TRBD2; size: -; length: 17; DNA: TGTGCCAGTACCCACCACCTAGCGGTCTACCGCTACAATGAGCAGTTCTTC; CDR3: CASTHHLAVYRYNEQFF
J: TRBJ1-1; V: TRBV7-9; D: TRBD1; size: -; length: 18; DNA: TGTGCCAGCAGCTTACAGAGGTGGGACAGGGGGCGAGACACTGAAGCTTTCTTT; CDR3: CASSLQRWDRGRDTEAFF
J: TRBJ2-1; V: TRBV28; D: -; size: -; length: 14; DNA: TGTGCCACAACCACGCCCGGCTCCTACAATGAGCAGTTCTTC; CDR3: CATTTPGSYNEQFF
J: TRBJ1-4; V: TRBV27; D: TRBD1; size: -; length: 18; DNA: TGTGCCAGCAGTTCGAGCGGGACAGGGGGCATAGCTAATGAAAAACTGTTTTTT; CDR3: CASSSSGTGGIANEKLFF
J: TRBJ2-3; V: TRBV28; D: -; size: -; length: 14; DNA: TGTGCCAGCAGTTTGACAGCGGGCACAGATACGCAGTATTTT; CDR3: CASSLTAGTDTQYF
J: TRBJ1-1; V: TRBV29-1; D: -; size: -; length: 12; DNA: TGCAGCGTTAGGAGGGCGAACACTGAAGCTTTCTTT; CDR3: CSVRRANTEAFF
J: TRBJ2-1; V: TRBV7-7; D: -; size: once; length: 15; DNA: TGTGCCAGCAGCCCCTTTTCGGTTTGGGAGGATGAGCAGTTCTTC; CDR3: CASSPFSVWEDEQFF
J: TRBJ1-1; V: TRBV5-6; D: -; size: -; length: 13; DNA: TGTGCCAGCAGCTGGACATCGAACACTGAAGCTTTCTTT; CDR3: CASSWTSNTEAFF
J: TRBJ2-3; V: TRBV4-2; D: TRBD2; size: -; length: 15; DNA: TGTGCCAGCAGCCGGGAGGCGGGAGGGCTCGATACGCAGTATTTT; CDR3: CASSREAGGLDTQYF
J: TRBJ1-4; V: TRBV2; D: -; size: -; length: 16; DNA: TGTGCCAGCAGTGAAGAAGCAGGGCTCGTAGGTGAAAAACTGTTTTTT; CDR3: CASSEEAGLVGEKLFF
J: TRBJ2-7; V: TRBV4-1; D: -; size: few; length: 14; DNA: TGCGCCAGCAGCCTTGACAGGCCAACCTACGAGCAGTACTTC; CDR3: CASSLDRPTYEQYF